This TCR beta chain was identified during a study of blood T cell repertoires in COVID-19 (dated by TCRdb to 2020 to 2021). General notes on the study: Collaborator samples came from the United States, Italy and Spain and covered acute and convalescent phases of COVID-19. Sample metadata almost always included a de-identified subject ID, COVID-19 status, age in years and sex. Where available, HLA class I and class II types were obtained from metadata supplied by the sample provider rather than from assay-based typing. The repertoires were released in a freely available public database meant as a resource for research on the immune response to SARS-CoV-2. Subjects who had been exposed to COVID-19, were actively infected with it, or had recovered from it provided the deeply sampled blood TCRbeta repertoires that made up the dataset. The prospective study material was composed of cDNA or gDNA derived from T cells, B-cell-depleted T cells, or PBMCs. The samples were drawn from two sources: the first 160 participants of the ongoing ImmuneRACE study, and about 1,300 subjects contributed by 6 global collaborators. Overall study results and their limits: The quantity of clinical and demographic metadata differed by source and by participant and was supplied without curation.

Of note for this clone: There is no known antigen for this receptor. Base qualities are not at hand, and no much larger clone is one base apart.

Collaborating institutions collected whole blood in K2EDTA tubes following their own protocols. For TCRbeta analysis, collaborators shipped samples as frozen whole blood, isolated PBMCs, or DNA extracted from either of those sample types. There are 19 amino acids in the CDR3, from cysteine to phenylalanine inclusive. Only the CDR3 DNA is retained, 57 bases long and in frame from the first base. The immunoSEQ Assay, a bias-controlled multiplex PCR, was used to amplify TCRbeta CDR3 regions from genomic DNA. Concerning the study's data processing: The number of nucleated cells in each sample was estimated by amplification of reference gene primers within the assay. Sequence reads were collapsed and filtered to measure the absolute abundance of every unique TCRbeta CDR3 rearrangement. For each sample, productive Simpson clonality was calculated as the square root of Simpson's diversity index across productive rearrangements. TCRdb carries this immuneACCESS record with in-frame sequences only. Its versions omit some clonotypes, under half of them owing to an unresolved V gene in the studies checked, with the rest unexplained. D and trimming come from the DNA, and the V and J calls and clone size come from that table. The sample data list approximately 160,000 clones, and about 81% of these were observed just once. Jointly, the top ten make up approximately 11% of the sample.

This receptor was taken from a human donor in a cohort sampled during active COVID-19. The source material was peripheral blood. The V and J segments used are TRBV21-1 and TRBJ1-5; TRBD1, as called in the table, went unchecked against the DNA. TRBV21-1 has pseudogene status. DNA sequence: TGTGCCAGCAGCAAAGTTGGCGGGACAGGGGGCGTTAGCAATCAGCCCCAGCATTTT. This encodes CASSKVGGTGGVSNQPQHF.